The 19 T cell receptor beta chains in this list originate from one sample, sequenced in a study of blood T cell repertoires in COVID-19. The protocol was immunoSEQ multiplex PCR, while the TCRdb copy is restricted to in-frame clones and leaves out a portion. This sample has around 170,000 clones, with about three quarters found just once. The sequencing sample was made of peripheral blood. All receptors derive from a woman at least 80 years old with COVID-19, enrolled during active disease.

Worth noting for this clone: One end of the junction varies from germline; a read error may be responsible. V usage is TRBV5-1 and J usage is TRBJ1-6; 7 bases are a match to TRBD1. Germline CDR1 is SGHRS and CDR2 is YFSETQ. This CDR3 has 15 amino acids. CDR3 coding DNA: TGCGCCAGCACCTTGGACAGGCCACATAATTCACCCCTCCACTTT. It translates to CASTLDRPHNSPLHF.

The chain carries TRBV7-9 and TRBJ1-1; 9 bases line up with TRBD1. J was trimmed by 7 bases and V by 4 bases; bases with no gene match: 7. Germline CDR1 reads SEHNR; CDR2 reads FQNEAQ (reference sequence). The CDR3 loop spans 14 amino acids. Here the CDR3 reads CASSSTGGRVEAFF. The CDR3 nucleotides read TGTGCCAGCAGCTCCACAGGGGGCCGGGTTGAAGCTTTCTTT.

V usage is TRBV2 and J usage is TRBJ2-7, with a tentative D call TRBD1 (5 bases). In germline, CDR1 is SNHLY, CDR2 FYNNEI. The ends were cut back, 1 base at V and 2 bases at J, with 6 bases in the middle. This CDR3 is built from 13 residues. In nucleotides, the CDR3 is TGTGCCAGCAGTGAAGGACAGACCTACGAGCAGTACTTC. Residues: CASSEGQTYEQYF.

The CDR3 loop is CASRKSGTSSYNEQFF. CDR3 DNA: TGTGCCAGCAGGAAATCCGGGACTAGCAGCTACAATGAGCAGTTCTTC. The chain uses TRBV7-2 and TRBJ2-1, with TRBD2 matching 9 bases. Trimming removed 6 bases from V and 3 bases from J; junction bases left unmatched: 9. CDR3 length equals 16 residues. CDR1 is SGHTA and CDR2 is FQGNSA in the germline V gene. Supplemented by reference TRBV7-2 and TRBJ2-1, the full variable domain reads GAGVSQSPSNKVTEKGKDVELRCDPISGHTALYWYRQSLGQGLEFLIYFQGNSAPDKSGLPSDRFSAERTGGSVSTLTIQRTQQEDSAVYLCASRKSGTSSYNEQFFGPGTRLTVL.

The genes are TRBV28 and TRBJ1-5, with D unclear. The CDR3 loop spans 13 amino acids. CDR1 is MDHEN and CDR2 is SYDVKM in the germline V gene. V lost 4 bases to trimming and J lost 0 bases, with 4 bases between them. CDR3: CASSSFSNQPQHF. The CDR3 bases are TGTGCCAGCAGTTCTTTTAGCAATCAGCCCCAGCATTTT. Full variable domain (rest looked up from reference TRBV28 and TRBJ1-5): DVKVTQSSRYLVKRTGEKVFLECVQDMDHENMFWYRQDPGLGLRLIYFSYDVKMKEKGDIPEGYSVSREKKERFSLILESASTNQTSMYLCASSSFSNQPQHFGDGTRLSIL.

Here the CDR3 reads CASREVGQGPYEQYF. The CDR3 bases are TGTGCCAGTAGGGAGGTGGGACAGGGACCCTACGAGCAGTACTTC. The J gene is TRBJ2-7, the V gene TRBV19, with 9 positions matching TRBD1. J lost 2 bases, V lost 6 bases, and 8 bases had no gene match. This CDR3 is 15 amino acids long. From germline, CDR1 is LNHDA and CDR2 SQIVND (reference sequence).

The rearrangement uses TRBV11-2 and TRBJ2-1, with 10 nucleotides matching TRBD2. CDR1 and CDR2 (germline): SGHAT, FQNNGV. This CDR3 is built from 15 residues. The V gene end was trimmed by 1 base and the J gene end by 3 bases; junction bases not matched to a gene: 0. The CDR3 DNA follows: TGTGCCAGCAGCTTAGGGACTAGCGGCTACAATGAGCAGTTCTTC. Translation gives CASSLGTSGYNEQFF.

Written as DNA, the CDR3 is TGTGCCAGTAGTATAGGGACTAGCGGGAGTTACGAGCAGTACTTC. Translated: CASSIGTSGSYEQYF. V is TRBV19 and J is TRBJ2-7, with TRBD2 matching over 13 bases. Per germline, CDR1 LNHDA and CDR2 SQIVND (reference sequence). V shed 1 base, J shed 4 bases, and the junction held 1 base outside the gene matches. The CDR3 has 15 residues.

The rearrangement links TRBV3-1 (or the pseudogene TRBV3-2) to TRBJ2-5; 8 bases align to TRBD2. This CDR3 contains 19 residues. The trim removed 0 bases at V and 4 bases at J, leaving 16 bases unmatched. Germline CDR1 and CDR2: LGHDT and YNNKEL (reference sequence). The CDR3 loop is CASSQDWTSSNGGLETQYF. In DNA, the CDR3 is TGTGCCAGCAGCCAAGATTGGACTAGCTCAAACGGTGGGTTAGAGACCCAGTACTTC.

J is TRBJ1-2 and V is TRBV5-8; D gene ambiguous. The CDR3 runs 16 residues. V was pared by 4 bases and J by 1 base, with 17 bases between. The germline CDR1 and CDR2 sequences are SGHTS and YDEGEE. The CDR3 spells CASSVAGHLGNYGYTF. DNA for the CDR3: TGTGCCAGCAGCGTGGCAGGCCACTTGGGTAACTATGGCTACACCTTC.

The CDR3 spells CASSVGEGSPLHF. The CDR3 coding sequence is TGTGCCAGCAGCGTAGGAGAGGGCTCACCCCTCCACTTT. The chain carries TRBV9 and TRBJ1-6, with D unclear. The CDR3 contains 13 residues. The V end was cut by 0 bases, the J end by 10 bases, with 8 bases between. The germline V gene encodes CDR1 SGDLS and CDR2 YYNGEE.

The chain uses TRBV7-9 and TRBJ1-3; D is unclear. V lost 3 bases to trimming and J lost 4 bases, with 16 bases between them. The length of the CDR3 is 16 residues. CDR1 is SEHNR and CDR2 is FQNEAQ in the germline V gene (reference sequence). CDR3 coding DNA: TGTGCCAGCAGCTTTTCGTTGGCCCCCTCGGGAAACACCATATATTTT. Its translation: CASSFSLAPSGNTIYF.

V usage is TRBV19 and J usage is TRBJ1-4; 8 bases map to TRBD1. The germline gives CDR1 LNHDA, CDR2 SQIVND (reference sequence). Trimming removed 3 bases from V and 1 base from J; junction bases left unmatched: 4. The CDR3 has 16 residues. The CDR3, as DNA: TGTGCCAGTAGTATCACCAGGGGGCGAACTAATGAAAAACTGTTTTTT. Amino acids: CASSITRGRTNEKLFF.

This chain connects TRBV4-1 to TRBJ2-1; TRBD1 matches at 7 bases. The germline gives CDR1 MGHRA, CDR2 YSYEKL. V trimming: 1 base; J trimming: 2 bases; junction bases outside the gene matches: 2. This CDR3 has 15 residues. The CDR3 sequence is CASSQGQGAYNEQFF. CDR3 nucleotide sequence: TGCGCCAGCAGCCAAGGGCAGGGGGCCTACAATGAGCAGTTCTTC.

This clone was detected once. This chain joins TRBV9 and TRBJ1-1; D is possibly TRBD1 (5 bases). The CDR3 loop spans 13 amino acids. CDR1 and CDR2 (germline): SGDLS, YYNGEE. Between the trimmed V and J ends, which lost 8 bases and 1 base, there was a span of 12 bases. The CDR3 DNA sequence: TGTGCCAGTACCCGCGGGGCGAACACTGAAGCTTTCTTT. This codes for CASTRGANTEAFF.

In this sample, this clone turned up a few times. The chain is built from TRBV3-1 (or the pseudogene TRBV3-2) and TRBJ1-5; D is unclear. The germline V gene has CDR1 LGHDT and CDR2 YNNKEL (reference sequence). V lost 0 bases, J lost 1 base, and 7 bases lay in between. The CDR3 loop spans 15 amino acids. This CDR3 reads CASSQDPGSNQPQHF. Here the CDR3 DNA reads TGTGCCAGCAGCCAAGATCCGGGGAGCAATCAGCCCCAGCATTTT.

CDR3 residues: CASSGETQYF. The CDR3 nucleotides read TGCGCCAGCAGCGGGGAGACCCAGTACTTC. The chain uses TRBV23-1 and TRBJ2-5, with no clear D. TRBV23-1 is an open reading frame whose function is uncertain. V lost 6 bases and J lost 5, with 4 bases in between. CDR3 size: 10 residues.

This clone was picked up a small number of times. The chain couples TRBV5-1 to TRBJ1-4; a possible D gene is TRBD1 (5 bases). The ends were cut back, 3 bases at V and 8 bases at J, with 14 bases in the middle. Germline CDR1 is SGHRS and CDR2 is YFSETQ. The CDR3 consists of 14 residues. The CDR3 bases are TGCGCCAGCAGCTGGAGGGGCTTAAGAGAAAAACTGTTTTTT. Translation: CASSWRGLREKLFF.

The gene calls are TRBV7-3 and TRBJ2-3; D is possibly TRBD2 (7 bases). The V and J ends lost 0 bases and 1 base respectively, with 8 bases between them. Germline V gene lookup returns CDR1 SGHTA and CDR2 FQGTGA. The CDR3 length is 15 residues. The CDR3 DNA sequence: TGTGCCAGCAGCTTAACAGGGGGGGGCACAGATACGCAGTATTTT. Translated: CASSLTGGGTDTQYF.